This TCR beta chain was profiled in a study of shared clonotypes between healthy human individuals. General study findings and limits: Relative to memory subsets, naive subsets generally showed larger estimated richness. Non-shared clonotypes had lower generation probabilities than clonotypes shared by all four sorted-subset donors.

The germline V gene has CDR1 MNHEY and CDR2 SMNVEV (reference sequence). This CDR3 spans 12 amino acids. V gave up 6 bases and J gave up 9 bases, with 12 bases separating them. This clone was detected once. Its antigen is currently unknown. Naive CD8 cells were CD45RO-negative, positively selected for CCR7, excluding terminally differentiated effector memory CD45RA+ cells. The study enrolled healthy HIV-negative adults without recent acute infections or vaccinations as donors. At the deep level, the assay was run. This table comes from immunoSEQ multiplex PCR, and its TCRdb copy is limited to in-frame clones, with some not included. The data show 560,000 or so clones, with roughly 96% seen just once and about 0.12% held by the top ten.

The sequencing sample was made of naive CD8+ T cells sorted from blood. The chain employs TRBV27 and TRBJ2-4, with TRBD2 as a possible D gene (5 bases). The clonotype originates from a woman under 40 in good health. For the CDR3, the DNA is TGTGCCAGCAGCGCCGGAGGAGCCATTCAGTACTTC. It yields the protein CASSAGGAIQYF.